This TCR beta chain was observed in a study of identifying expanded T cells in peripheral blood. Here immunoSEQ multiplex PCR was the method, and the copy in TCRdb shows in-frame clones only, minus some. The table records approximately 100,000 clones, 88% of them present only once. Healthy donors had no documented immune events, such as infections, while sampled. To note about this clone: Its cognate antigen is unknown.

CDR1 is MNHEY, CDR2 SMNVEV, per germline (reference sequence). The CDR3 length is 15 residues. The V and J ends lost 3 bases and 0 bases respectively, with 8 bases between them. Study-level findings and limits: Over around two and four weeks, about 15 and 18 clones changed, versus around 1.3 between replicates. Across healthy donors, higher total template counts meant significantly greater approximately two-week count variance.

The sequence was obtained from a person aged 18 to 75 in good health. The V call is TRBV27, the J call TRBJ1-4, with no clear D. Sequenced: blood. The CDR3 loop is CASSLGLPTNEKLFF. CDR3 in DNA: TGTGCCAGCAGTTTGGGCCTTCCAACTAATGAAAAACTGTTTTTT.